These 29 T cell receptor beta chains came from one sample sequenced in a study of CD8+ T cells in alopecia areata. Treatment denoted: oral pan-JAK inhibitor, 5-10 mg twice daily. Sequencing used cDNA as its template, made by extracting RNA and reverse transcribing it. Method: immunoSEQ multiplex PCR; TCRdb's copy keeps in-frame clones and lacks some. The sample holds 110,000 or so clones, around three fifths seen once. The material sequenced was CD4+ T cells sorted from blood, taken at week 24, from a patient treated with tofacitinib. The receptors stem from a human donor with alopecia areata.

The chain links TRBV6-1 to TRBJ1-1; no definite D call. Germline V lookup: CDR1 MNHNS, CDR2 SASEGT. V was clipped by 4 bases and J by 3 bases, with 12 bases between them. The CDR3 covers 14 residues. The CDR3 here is CASSVLPGDTEAFF. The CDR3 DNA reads TGTGCCAGCAGTGTATTACCTGGGGACACTGAAGCTTTCTTT.

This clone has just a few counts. CDR3 in amino acids: CASSPTPGAGETQYF. As DNA, the CDR3 is TGCGCCAGCAGCCCTACCCCCGGGGCTGGAGAGACCCAGTACTTC. The rearrangement links TRBV5-1 to TRBJ2-5; tentatively, D is TRBD1 or TRBD2 (5 bases each). The germline gives CDR1 SGHRS, CDR2 YFSETQ. This CDR3 contains 15 residues. Between the trimmed V and J ends, which lost 4 bases and 4 bases, there was a span of 17 bases.

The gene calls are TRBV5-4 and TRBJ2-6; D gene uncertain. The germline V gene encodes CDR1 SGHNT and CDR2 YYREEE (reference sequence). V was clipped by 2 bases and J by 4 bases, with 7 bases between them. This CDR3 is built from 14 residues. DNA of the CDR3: TGTGCCAGCAGCTTCCTGGGGGGGGCCAACGTCCTGACTTTC. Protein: CASSFLGGANVLTF. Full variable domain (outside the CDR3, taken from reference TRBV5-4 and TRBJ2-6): ETGVTQSPTHLIKTRGQQVTLRCSSQSGHNTVSWYQQALGQGPQFIFQYYREEENGRGNFPPRFSGLQFPNYSSELNVNALELDDSALYLCASSFLGGANVLTFGAGSRLTVL.

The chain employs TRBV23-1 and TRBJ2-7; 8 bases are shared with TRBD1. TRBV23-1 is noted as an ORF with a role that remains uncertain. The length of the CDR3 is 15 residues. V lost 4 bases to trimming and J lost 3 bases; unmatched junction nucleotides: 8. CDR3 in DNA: TGCGCCAGCAGTCCCGCAGGGGGCACCGACTACGAGCAGTACTTC. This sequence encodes CASSPAGGTDYEQYF.

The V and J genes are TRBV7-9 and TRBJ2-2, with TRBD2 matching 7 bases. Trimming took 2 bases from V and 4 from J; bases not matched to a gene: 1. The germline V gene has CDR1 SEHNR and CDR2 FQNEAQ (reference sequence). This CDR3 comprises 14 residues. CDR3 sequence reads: CASSLSGATGELFF. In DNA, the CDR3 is TGTGCCAGCAGCTTAAGCGGGGCCACCGGGGAGCTGTTTTTT.

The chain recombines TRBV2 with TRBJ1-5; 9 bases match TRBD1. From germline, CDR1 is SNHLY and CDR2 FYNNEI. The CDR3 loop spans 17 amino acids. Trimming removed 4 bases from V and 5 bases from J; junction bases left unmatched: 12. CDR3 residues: CASSADRGLGEYQPQHF. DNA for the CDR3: TGTGCCAGCAGTGCGGACAGGGGACTAGGGGAATATCAGCCCCAGCATTTT.

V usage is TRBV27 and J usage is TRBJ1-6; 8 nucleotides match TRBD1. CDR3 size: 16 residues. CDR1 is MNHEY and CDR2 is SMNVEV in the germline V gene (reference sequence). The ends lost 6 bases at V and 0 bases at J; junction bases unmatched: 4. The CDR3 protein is CASRSTGGSYNSPLHF. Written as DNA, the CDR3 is TGTGCCAGCAGGTCCACAGGGGGCTCCTATAATTCACCCCTCCACTTT.

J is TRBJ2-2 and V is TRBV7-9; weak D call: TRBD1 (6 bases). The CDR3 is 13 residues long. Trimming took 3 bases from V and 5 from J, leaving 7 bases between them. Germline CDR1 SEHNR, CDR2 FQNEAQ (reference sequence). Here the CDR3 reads CASSLRGTGELFF. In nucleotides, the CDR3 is TGTGCCAGCAGCTTGAGGGGGACCGGGGAGCTGTTTTTT. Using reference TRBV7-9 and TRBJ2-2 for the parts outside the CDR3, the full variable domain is DTGVSQNPRHKITKRGQNVTFRCDPISEHNRLYWYRQTLGQGPEFLTYFQNEAQLEKSRLLSDRFSAERPKGSFSTLEIQRTEQGDSAMYLCASSLRGTGELFFGEGSRLTVL.

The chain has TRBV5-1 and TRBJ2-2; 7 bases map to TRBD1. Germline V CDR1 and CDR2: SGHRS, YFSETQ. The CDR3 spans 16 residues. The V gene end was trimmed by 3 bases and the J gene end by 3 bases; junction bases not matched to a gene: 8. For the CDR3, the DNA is TGCGCCAGCAGCTCGCTTACCGGGACAGACACCGGGGAGCTGTTTTTT. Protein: CASSSLTGTDTGELFF. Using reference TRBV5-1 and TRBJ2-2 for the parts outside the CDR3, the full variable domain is KAGVTQTPRYLIKTRGQQVTLSCSPISGHRSVSWYQQTPGQGLQFLFEYFSETQRNKGNFPGRFSGRQFSNSRSEMNVSTLELGDSALYLCASSSLTGTDTGELFFGEGSRLTVL.

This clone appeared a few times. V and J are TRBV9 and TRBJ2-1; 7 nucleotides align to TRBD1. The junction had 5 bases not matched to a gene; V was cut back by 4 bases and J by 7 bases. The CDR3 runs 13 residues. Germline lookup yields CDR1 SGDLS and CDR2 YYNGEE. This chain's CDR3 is CASSQGVMNEQFF. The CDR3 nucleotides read TGTGCCAGCAGCCAGGGGGTTATGAATGAGCAGTTCTTC.

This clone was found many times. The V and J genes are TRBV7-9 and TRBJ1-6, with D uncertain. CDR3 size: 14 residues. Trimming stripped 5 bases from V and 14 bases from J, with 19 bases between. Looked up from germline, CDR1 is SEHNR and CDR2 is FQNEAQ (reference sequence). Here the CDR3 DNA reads TGTGCCAGCAGCCCCGGACCGGAGAAGGTGACCCTCCACTTT. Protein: CASSPGPEKVTLHF.

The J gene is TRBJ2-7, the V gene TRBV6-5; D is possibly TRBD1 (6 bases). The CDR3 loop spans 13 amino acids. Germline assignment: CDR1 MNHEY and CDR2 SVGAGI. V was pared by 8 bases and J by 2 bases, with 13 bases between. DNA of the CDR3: TGTGCCAGCGGGACACCGGCCCCCTACGAGCAGTACTTC. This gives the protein CASGTPAPYEQYF.

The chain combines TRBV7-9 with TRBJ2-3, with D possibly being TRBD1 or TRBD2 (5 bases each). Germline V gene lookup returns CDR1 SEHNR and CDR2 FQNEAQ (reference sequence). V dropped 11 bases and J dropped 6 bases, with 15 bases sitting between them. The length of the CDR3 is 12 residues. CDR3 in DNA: TGTGCCGCCGCTATTTGGGGGGATACGCAGTATTTT. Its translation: CAAAIWGDTQYF.

The CDR3, as DNA: TGTGCCAGCAGCCGTACAGGGCCCTACGAGCAGTACTTC. Amino acids: CASSRTGPYEQYF. V gene TRBV7-2 combines with J gene TRBJ2-7; TRBD1 is a possible D gene (6 bases). The CDR3 sequence is 13 residues long. Germline V gene data show CDR1 as SGHTA and CDR2 as FQGNSA. Trimming removed 5 bases at V and 2 bases at J, with 10 bases between.

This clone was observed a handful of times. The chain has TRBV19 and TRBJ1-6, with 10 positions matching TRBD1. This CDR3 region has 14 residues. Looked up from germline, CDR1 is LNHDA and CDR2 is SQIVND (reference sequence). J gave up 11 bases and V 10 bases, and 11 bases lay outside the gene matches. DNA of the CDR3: TGTGCCACCAGGACAGGGGGGCTTGAGGCACCCCTCCACTTT. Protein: CATRTGGLEAPLHF.

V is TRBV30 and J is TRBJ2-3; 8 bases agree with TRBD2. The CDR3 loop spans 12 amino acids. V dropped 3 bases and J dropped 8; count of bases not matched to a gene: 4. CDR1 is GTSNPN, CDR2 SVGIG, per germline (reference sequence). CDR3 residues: CAWRAGAVTQYF. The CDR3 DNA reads TGTGCCTGGAGAGCGGGGGCGGTTACGCAGTATTTT.

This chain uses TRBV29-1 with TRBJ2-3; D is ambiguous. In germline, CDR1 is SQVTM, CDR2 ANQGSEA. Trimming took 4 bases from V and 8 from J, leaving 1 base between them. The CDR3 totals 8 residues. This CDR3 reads CSVATQYF. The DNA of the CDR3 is TGCAGCGTTGCTACGCAGTATTTT.

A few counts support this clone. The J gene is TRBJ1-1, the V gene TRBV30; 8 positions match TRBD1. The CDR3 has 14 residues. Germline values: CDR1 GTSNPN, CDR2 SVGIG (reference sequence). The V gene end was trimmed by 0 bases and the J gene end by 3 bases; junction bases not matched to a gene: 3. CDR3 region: CAWSVRGRDTEAFF. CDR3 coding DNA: TGTGCCTGGAGTGTCAGGGGGCGCGACACTGAAGCTTTCTTT.

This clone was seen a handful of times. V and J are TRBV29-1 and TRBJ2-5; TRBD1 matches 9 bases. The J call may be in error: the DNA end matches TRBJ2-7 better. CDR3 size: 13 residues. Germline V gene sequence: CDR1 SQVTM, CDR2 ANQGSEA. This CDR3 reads CSSRQGGSYEQYF. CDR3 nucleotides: TGCAGCTCCAGACAGGGGGGATCCTACGAGCAGTACTTC.

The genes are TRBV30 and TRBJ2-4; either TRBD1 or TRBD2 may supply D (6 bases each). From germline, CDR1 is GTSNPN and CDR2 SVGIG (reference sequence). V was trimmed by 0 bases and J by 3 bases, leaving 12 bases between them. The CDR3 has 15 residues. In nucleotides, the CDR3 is TGTGCCTGGAGTGTAGGGGGGTTTAGCAAAAACATTCAGTACTTC. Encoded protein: CAWSVGGFSKNIQYF. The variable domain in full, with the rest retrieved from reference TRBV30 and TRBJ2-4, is SQTIHQWPATLVQPVGSPLSLECTVEGTSNPNLYWYRQAAGRGLQLLFYSVGIGQISSEVPQNLSASRPQDRQFILSSKKLLLSDSGFYLCAWSVGGFSKNIQYFGAGTRLSVL.

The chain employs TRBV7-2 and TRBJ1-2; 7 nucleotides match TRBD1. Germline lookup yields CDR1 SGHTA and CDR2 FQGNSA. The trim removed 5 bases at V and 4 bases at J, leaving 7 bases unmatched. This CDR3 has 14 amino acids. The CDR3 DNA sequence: TGTGCCAGCAGCCGGAGGGACAGCTCCTATGGCTACACCTTC. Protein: CASSRRDSSYGYTF. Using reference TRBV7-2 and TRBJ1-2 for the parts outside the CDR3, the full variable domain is GAGVSQSPSNKVTEKGKDVELRCDPISGHTALYWYRQSLGQGLEFLIYFQGNSAPDKSGLPSDRFSAERTGGSVSTLTIQRTQQEDSAVYLCASSRRDSSYGYTFGSGTRLTVV.

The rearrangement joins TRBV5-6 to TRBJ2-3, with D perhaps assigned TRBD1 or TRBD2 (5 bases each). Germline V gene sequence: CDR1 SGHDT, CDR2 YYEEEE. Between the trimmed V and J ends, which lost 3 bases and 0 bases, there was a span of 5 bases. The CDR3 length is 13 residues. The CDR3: CASSWDSTDTQYF. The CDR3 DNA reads TGTGCCAGCAGCTGGGACAGCACAGATACGCAGTATTTT.

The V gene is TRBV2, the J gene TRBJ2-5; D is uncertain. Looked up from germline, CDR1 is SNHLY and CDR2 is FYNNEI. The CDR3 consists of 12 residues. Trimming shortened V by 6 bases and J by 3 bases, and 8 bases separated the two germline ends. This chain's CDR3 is CASRDPKETQYF. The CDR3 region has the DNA TGTGCCAGCAGAGACCCTAAAGAGACCCAGTACTTC.

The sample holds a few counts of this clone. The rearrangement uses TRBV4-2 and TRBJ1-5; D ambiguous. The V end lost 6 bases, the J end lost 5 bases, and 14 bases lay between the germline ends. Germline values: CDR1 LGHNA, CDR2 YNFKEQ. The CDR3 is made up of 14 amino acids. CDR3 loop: CASSSGRVDQPQHF. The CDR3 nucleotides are TGTGCCAGCAGTTCCGGACGTGTGGATCAGCCCCAGCATTTT.

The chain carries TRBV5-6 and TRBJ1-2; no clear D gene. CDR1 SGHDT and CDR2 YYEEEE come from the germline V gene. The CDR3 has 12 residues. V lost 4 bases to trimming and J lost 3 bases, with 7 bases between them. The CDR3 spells CASSPSDYGYTF. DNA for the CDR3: TGTGCCAGCAGCCCGAGTGACTATGGCTACACCTTC.

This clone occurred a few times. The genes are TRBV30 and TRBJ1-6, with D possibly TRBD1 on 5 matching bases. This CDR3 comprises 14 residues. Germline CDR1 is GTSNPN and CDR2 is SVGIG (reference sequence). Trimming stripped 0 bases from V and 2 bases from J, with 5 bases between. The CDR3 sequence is CAWSVDTYNSPLHF. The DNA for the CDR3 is TGTGCCTGGAGTGTGGACACCTATAATTCACCCCTCCACTTT.

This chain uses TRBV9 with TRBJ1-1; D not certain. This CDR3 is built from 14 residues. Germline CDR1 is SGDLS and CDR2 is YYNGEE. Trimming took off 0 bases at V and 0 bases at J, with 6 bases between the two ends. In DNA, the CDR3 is TGTGCCAGCAGCGTAGAGGGAGTGAACACTGAAGCTTTCTTT. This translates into CASSVEGVNTEAFF. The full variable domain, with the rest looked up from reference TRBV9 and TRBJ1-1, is DSGVTQTPKHLITATGQRVTLRCSPRSGDLSVYWYQQSLDQGLQFLIQYYNGEERAKGNILERFSAQQFPDLHSELNLSSLELGDSALYFCASSVEGVNTEAFFGQGTRLTVV.

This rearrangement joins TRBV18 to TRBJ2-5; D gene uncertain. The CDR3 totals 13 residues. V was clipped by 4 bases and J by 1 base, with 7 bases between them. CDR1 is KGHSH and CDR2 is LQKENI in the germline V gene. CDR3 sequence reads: CASSRLAQETQYF. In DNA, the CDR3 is TGTGCCAGCTCACGCCTCGCCCAAGAGACCCAGTACTTC.

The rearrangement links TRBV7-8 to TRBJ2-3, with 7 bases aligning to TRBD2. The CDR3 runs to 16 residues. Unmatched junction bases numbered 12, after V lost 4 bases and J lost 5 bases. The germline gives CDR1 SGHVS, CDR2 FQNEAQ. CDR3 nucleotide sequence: TGTGCCAGCAGCTCCCGGAGCGGGGCTTGGGGAGATACGCAGTATTTT. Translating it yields CASSSRSGAWGDTQYF.